Each of the 21 T cell receptor beta chains below was sequenced from the same sample in a study of identical twins. Each CDR3 protein gets one entry after TCRdb re-called the 5' RACE reads with MiXCR. Among 600,000 to 800,000 distinct CDR3 sequences listed, 21% were seen once. The sample was also linked to a second study, of T cells expressing NK-cell markers.

The specimen was PBMCs. These receptor sequences come from a woman aged 18 to 35 in good health.

This chain uses TRBV3-1 with TRBJ2-6; D possibly uses TRBD1 or TRBD2 (5 bases each). CDR1 and CDR2 from the germline V gene are LGHDT and YNNKEL (reference sequence). The V end was cut by 3 bases, the J end by 2 bases, with 8 bases between. This CDR3 spans 15 amino acids. CDR3 sequence (DNA): TGTGCCAGCAGCCAGGTGGGGGCTGGGGCCAACGTCCTGACTTTC. Protein: CASSQVGAGANVLTF.

This clonotype was detected only a few times. The genes are TRBV20-1 and TRBJ2-1; TRBD2 matches 7 bases. With 4 bases clipped from V and 2 bases from J, the junction kept 5 bases outside the gene matches. CDR3 length equals 14 residues. Looked up from germline, CDR1 is DFQATT and CDR2 is SNEGSKA (reference sequence). The CDR3 DNA reads as TGCAGTGCTACCCCAGCGGGAACCTACAATGAGCAGTTCTTC. As protein: CSATPAGTYNEQFF.

The V and J genes are TRBV20-1 and TRBJ2-5; 7 nucleotides match TRBD2. J was trimmed by 4 bases and V by 7 bases; bases with no gene match: 9. This CDR3 spans 13 amino acids. The germline CDR1 and CDR2 sequences are DFQATT and SNEGSKA (reference sequence). In DNA form, the CDR3 reads TGCAGTGGTCGTCTAGCGGTGGGAGAGACCCAGTACTTC. This encodes CSGRLAVGETQYF.

This clonotype was recorded a few times. A much larger clone differs by one base, so this may be a read error. The chain's CDR3 is CSAKLGTGEETQYF. The CDR3 DNA sequence: TGCAGTGCTAAGCTGGGGACTGGCGAAGAGACCCAGTACTTC. V is TRBV20-1 and J is TRBJ2-5; a weak D match, TRBD2 (6 bases). V dropped 4 bases and J dropped 3 bases, with 15 bases sitting between them. This CDR3 is 14 amino acids long. Germline V gives CDR1 DFQATT, CDR2 SNEGSKA (reference sequence).

The chain couples TRBV20-1 to TRBJ1-2; D may be TRBD1 (5 bases). CDR1 is DFQATT and CDR2 is SNEGSKA in the germline V gene (reference sequence). The length of the CDR3 is 12 residues. Trimming stripped 3 bases from V and 4 bases from J, with 9 bases between. As DNA, the CDR3 is TGCAGTGCTAGCGGGGCAGTCTATGGCTACACCTTC. Translating it yields CSASGAVYGYTF.

This clonotype was seen a handful of times. This chain links TRBV5-1 with TRBJ2-6, with D perhaps given as TRBD1 or TRBD2 (5 bases each). V was pared by 0 bases and J by 4 bases, with 14 bases between. The CDR3 has 17 residues. Germline CDR1 and CDR2: SGHRS and YFSETQ. The CDR3 is CASSLAVSGTGANVLTF. CDR3 bases: TGCGCCAGCAGCTTGGCTGTATCGGGGACCGGGGCCAACGTCCTGACTTTC.

This clonotype was recorded many times. The chain employs TRBV29-1 and TRBJ1-1; D uncertain. The germline CDR1 and CDR2 sequences are SQVTM and ANQGSEA. Trimming took 2 bases from V and 4 from J, leaving 8 bases between them. CDR3 length: 12 residues. CDR3: CSVERLGTEAFF. The DNA of the CDR3 is TGCAGCGTTGAAAGGCTTGGCACTGAAGCTTTCTTT.

The gene calls are TRBV12-3 or TRBV12-4 and TRBJ1-2, with D unresolved. V dropped 11 bases and J dropped 6 bases, with 19 bases sitting between them. The CDR3 spans 13 residues. The CDR3 nucleotides are TGTGCCTGCTCTTGGGCAGACGACGATGGCTACACCTTC. This codes for CACSWADDDGYTF.

In its sample, this clonotype was seen many times. The chain carries TRBV7-8 and TRBJ2-7, with 10 positions matching TRBD1. The V gene end was trimmed by 3 bases and the J gene end by 4 bases; junction bases not matched to a gene: 3. The germline V gene has CDR1 SGHVS and CDR2 FQNEAQ. The CDR3 is 14 residues long. The DNA for the CDR3 is TGTGCCAGCAGCTTGGGGGACAGGGGTTACGAGCAGTACTTC. It codes for CASSLGDRGYEQYF.

This clonotype came up once. In DNA form, the CDR3 reads TGTGCCAGCAGTTTAGCCAGGGACTACGAGCAGTACTTC. Translation gives CASSLARDYEQYF. The chain joins TRBV12-3 or TRBV12-4 to TRBJ2-7, with D perhaps matching TRBD1 (5 bases). V dropped 0 bases and J dropped 3 bases, with 6 bases sitting between them. CDR3 length: 13 residues.

The V and J genes are TRBV5-6 and TRBJ1-6, with D uncertain. CDR3 length equals 15 residues. Trimming removed 4 bases from V and 7 bases from J, with 15 bases in between. Germline assignment: CDR1 SGHDT and CDR2 YYEEEE. The CDR3, as DNA: TGTGCCAGCAGCCTTGGACCCGCGCGGAATTCACCCCTCCACTTT. Translating gives CASSLGPARNSPLHF.

Only a few counts were recorded for this clonotype. The chain carries TRBV20-1 and TRBJ2-4; possibly TRBD1 for D (6 bases). The CDR3 totals 15 residues. V lost 0 bases, J lost 4 bases, and 13 bases lay in between. Germline CDR1 and CDR2: DFQATT and SNEGSKA (reference sequence). This chain's CDR3 is CSARDFGQMKNIQYF. The DNA for the CDR3 is TGCAGTGCTAGAGATTTCGGACAGATGAAAAACATTCAGTACTTC.

This clonotype was observed a few times. The J gene is TRBJ2-3, the V gene TRBV5-1; D may be TRBD2 (7 bases). The CDR3 contains 14 residues. The germline CDR1 and CDR2 sequences are SGHRS and YFSETQ. Deletions cut 6 bases from V and 4 bases from J, with 15 bases between. The CDR3: CASKTGGGSDTQYF. The CDR3 bases are TGCGCCAGCAAAACAGGCGGGGGCTCAGATACGCAGTATTTT.

V usage is TRBV6-2 or TRBV6-3 and J usage is TRBJ2-5, with D possibly being TRBD1 (5 bases). Germline loops: CDR1 MNHEY, CDR2 SVGEGT. The CDR3 has 14 amino acids. Trimming stripped 5 bases from V and 5 bases from J, with 15 bases between. The DNA for the CDR3 is TGTGCCAGCAGTCCCGGCGCAGGGAAGGAGACCCAGTACTTC. Translated, it gives CASSPGAGKETQYF.

With respect to this clonotype: The DNA is left out, because the CDR3 cannot be placed on it with certainty; the CDR3 is given as TCRdb lists it. The chain joins TRBV12-3 or TRBV12-4 to TRBJ1-1; the DNA was not compared with TRBD1, the D call given in the table. The CDR3 has 15 residues if both end residues are counted. The CDR3 reads CASSSSTGMNTEAFF.

The table lists this clonotype with many counts. This chain connects TRBV12-3 or TRBV12-4 to TRBJ1-5; no clear D. The CDR3 runs to 15 residues. Trimming removed 7 bases at V and 0 bases at J, with 13 bases between. The CDR3 nucleotides read TGTGCCAGCACCTTACAGCTGAATAGCAATCAGCCCCAGCATTTT. Translated, it gives CASTLQLNSNQPQHF.

The chain joins TRBV10-3 to TRBJ2-1; D ambiguous. V gave up 0 bases and J gave up 11 bases, with 11 bases separating them. The CDR3 is 13 residues long. Per germline, CDR1 ENHRY and CDR2 SYGVKD. CDR3 protein: CAISESNLSQQFF. As DNA, the CDR3 is TGTGCCATCAGTGAGTCGAATCTTTCTCAGCAGTTCTTC.

A few counts support this clonotype. The CDR3 DNA is TGTGCCAGCAGGCGGGACAGGACTTCAGTGGTGACAGATACGCAGTATTTT. Translation gives CASRRDRTSVVTDTQYF. The chain is built from TRBV6-1 and TRBJ2-3; 8 bases fit TRBD1. The CDR3 has 17 residues. CDR1 MNHNS and CDR2 SASEGT come from the germline V gene. Trimming at V came to 6 bases and at J to 3 bases, leaving 14 bases not matched to a gene.

This clonotype has a single count. The gene calls are TRBV5-1 and TRBJ1-2, with 7 nucleotides matching TRBD1. The germline V gene encodes CDR1 SGHRS and CDR2 YFSETQ. Trimming took 0 bases from V and 7 from J; bases not matched to a gene: 9. This CDR3 is 15 amino acids long. The CDR3 sequence is CASSLGDSRDRGYTF. DNA for the CDR3: TGCGCCAGCAGCTTGGGGGACAGCCGGGACCGTGGCTACACCTTC.

This clonotype was observed a few times. V usage is TRBV9 and J usage is TRBJ2-1; D ambiguous. The CDR3 consists of 16 residues. V gave up 1 base and J gave up 7 bases, with 18 bases separating them. Germline assignment: CDR1 SGDLS and CDR2 YYNGEE. The CDR3 sequence is CASSVSFWGRGNEQFF. The CDR3 nucleotides read TGTGCCAGCAGCGTAAGTTTTTGGGGAAGAGGTAATGAGCAGTTCTTC.

The table lists this clonotype with a few counts. The genes are TRBV29-1 and TRBJ1-1; D remains unclear. This CDR3 has 11 residues. V dropped 5 bases and J dropped 0 bases, with 4 bases sitting between them. CDR1 and CDR2 (germline): SQVTM, ANQGSEA. CDR3 in amino acids: CSVQVNTEAFF. CDR3 sequence (DNA): TGCAGCGTTCAGGTGAACACTGAAGCTTTCTTT.